This T cell receptor beta chain was identified in a study of blood T cell repertoires in COVID-19. Across the study: Italy, Spain and the United States were the sources of the convalescent and acute COVID-19 samples. PBMCs, B-cell-depleted T cells, or T cells were the source of the cDNA or gDNA that made up the material.

CDR1 KGHSH and CDR2 LQKENI come from the germline V gene. CDR3 length: 15 residues. The V and J ends lost 4 bases and 5 bases, in that order; junction bases with no gene match: 9. The authors' processing: The authors estimated nucleated cell counts from reference gene primer amplification. The assay was immunoSEQ multiplex PCR, and TCRdb's table has in-frame clones only and misses some. V and J calls and clone size are those listed in that table; D and trimming were worked out from the DNA. The sample contains approximately 69,000 clones, 60% to 80% of which appear only once. This clone was counted only a few times.

The receptor was isolated from a man aged 55 to 69 with acute or convalescent COVID-19. J is TRBJ1-1 and V is TRBV18; 8 bases align to TRBD1. Material for sequencing was peripheral blood. CDR3 sequence reads: CASSLAAGGATEAFF. In DNA, the CDR3 is TGTGCCAGCTCACTAGCGGCAGGGGGCGCGACTGAAGCTTTCTTT.